The clone carrying this TCR beta chain was found many times. These data originate in a study of tumor-infiltrating lymphocytes in primary liver carcinoma. The roughly 17-31 mg bulk tissue piece was not sorted before simultaneous RNA and DNA extraction. TCR beta cDNA was made from approximately 500 ng total RNA with a constant-region primer. TCR beta libraries came from three nested multiplex PCR rounds using slightly modified ARM-PCR. PCR rounds one and two used TRBV1-TRBV30 forward primers with a C-beta reverse primer for 10 cycles each. TCRdb independently ran MiXCR on the multiplex PCR reads; one entry per CDR3 protein. This table holds around 81,000 distinct CDR3 sequences, 71% found once. Trimming cost V 4 bases and J 4 bases; bases outside gene matches: 6. Per germline, CDR1 MDHEN and CDR2 SYDVKM. The CDR3 length is 16 residues.

The gene calls are TRBV28 and TRBJ2-1, with TRBD2 matching over 11 bases. The TCR was taken from a woman aged 60-70 years with primary liver carcinoma and hepatitis B virus infection. Material: liver tumor tissue from sampling region 4. Subset given: tumor region T4, right-lateral pole. This chain's CDR3 is CASSSPGTSGYNEQFF. The CDR3 DNA sequence: TGTGCCAGCAGTTCGCCGGGGACTAGCGGATACAATGAGCAGTTCTTC. The complete variable domain, with remaining parts taken from reference TRBV28 and TRBJ2-1, reads DVKVTQSSRYLVKRTGEKVFLECVQDMDHENMFWYRQDPGLGLRLIYFSYDVKMKEKGDIPEGYSVSREKKERFSLILESASTNQTSMYLCASSSPGTSGYNEQFFGPGTRLTVL.